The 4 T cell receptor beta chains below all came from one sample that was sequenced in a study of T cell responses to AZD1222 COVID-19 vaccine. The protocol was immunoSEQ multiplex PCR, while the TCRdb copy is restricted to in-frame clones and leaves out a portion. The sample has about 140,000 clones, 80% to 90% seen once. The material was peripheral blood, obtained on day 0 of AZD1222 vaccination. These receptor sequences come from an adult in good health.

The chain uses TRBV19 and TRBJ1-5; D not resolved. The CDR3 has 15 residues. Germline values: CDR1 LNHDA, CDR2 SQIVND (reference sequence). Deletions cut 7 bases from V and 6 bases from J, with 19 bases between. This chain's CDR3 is CASTFFGKAGQPQHF. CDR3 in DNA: TGTGCCAGTACCTTCTTCGGGAAGGCAGGTCAGCCCCAGCATTTT.

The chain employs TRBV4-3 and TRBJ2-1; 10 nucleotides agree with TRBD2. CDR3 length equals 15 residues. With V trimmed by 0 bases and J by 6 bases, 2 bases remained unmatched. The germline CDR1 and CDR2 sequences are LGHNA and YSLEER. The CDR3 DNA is TGCGCCAGCAGCCAAGAGCCTAGCGGGGGCAATGAGCAGTTCTTC. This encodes CASSQEPSGGNEQFF.

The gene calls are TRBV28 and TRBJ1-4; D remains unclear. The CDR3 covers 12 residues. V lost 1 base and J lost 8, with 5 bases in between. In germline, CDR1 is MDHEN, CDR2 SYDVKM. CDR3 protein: CASSLSIEKLFF. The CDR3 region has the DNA TGTGCCAGCAGTTTATCGATCGAAAAACTGTTTTTT.

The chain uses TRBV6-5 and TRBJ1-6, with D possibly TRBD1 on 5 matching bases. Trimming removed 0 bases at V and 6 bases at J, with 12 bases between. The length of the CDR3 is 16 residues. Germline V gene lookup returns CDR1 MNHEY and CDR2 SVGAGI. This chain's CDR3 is CASSYSIRGGNSPLHF. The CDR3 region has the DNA TGTGCCAGCAGTTACTCGATCCGGGGGGGTAATTCACCCCTCCACTTT.